This record covers a single T cell receptor (beta chain). The protocol was immunoSEQ multiplex PCR, while the TCRdb copy is restricted to in-frame clones and leaves out a portion. The sample holds 50,000 to 65,000 clones; 90% to 95% are singletons and the top ten take 0.6% to 0.8%. Germline CDR1 reads SGHTA; CDR2 reads FQGTGA. Trimming pared 2 bases from V and 2 bases from J, leaving 15 bases between. The CDR3 runs 16 residues. This sample is part of a study of T cell changes during pregnancy in multiple sclerosis. The chain combines TRBV7-3 with TRBJ1-2; D is unclear. The sequences come from CD4+ T cells from peripheral blood mononuclear cells, collected in the first trimester of pregnancy. This TCR derives from a female donor with multiple sclerosis, enrolled in a pregnancy study. For the CDR3, the DNA is TGTGCCAGCAGCTTAGGGCCGGGATTCCACAACTATGGCTACACCTTC. This encodes CASSLGPGFHNYGYTF.